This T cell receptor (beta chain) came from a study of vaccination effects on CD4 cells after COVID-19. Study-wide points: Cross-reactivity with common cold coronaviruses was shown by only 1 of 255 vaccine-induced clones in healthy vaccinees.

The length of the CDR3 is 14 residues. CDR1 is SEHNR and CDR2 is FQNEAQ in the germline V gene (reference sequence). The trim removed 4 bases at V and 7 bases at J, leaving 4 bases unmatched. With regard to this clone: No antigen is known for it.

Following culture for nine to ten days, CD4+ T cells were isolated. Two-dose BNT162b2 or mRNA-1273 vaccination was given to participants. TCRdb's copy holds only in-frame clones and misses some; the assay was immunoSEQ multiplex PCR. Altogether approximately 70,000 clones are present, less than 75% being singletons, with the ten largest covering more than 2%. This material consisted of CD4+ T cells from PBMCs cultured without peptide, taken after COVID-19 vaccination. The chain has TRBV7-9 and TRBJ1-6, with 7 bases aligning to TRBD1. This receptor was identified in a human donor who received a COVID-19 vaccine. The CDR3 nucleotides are TGTGCCAGCAGCTCCGGACAGGTCAATTCACCCCTCCACTTT. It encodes CASSSGQVNSPLHF.